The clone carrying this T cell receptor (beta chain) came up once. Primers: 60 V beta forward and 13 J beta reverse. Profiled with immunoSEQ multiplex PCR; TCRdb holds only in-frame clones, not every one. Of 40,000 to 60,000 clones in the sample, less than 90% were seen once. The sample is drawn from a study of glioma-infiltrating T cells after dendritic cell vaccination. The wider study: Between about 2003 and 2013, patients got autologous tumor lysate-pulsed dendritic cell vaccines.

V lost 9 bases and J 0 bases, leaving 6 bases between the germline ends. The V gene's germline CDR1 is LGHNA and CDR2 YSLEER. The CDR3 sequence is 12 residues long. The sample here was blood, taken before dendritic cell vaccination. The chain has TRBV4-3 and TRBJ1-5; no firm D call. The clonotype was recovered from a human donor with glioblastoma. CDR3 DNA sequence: TGCGCCAGTCAGTATAGCAATCAGCCCCAGCATTTT. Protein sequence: CASQYSNQPQHF.